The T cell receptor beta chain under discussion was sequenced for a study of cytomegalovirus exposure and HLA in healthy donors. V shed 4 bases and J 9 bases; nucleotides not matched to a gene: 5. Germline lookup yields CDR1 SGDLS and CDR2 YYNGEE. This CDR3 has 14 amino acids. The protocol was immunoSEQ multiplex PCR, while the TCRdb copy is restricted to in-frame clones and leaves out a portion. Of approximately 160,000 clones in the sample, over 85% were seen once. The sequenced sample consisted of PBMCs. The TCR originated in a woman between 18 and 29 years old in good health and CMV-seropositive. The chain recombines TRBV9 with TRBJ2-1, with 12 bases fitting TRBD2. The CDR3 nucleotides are TGTGCCAGCAGCACTAGCGGGAGGATGGGTGAGCAGTTCTTC. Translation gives CASSTSGRMGEQFF.